This record concerns one TCR beta chain sequence. The antigen is undetermined. The study ran its PCR with 60 Vbeta and 13 Jbeta primers. Here immunoSEQ multiplex PCR was the method, and the copy in TCRdb shows in-frame clones only, minus some. The sample consists of about 150,000 clones, approximately 83% of them appearing once. This entry comes from a study of cytomegalovirus exposure and HLA in healthy donors. Study at large: Researchers previously reported finding more than 100 million unique TCR beta sequences from roughly 170 million T cells. Whole-study findings and limits: The study labeled fewer than 200 TCR beta chains cytomegalovirus-associated.

The CDR3 has 14 residues. The V end lost 3 bases, the J end lost 0 bases, and 8 bases lay between the germline ends. In germline, CDR1 is SGHTA, CDR2 FQGNSA. The sequence was collected from a male donor in good health and CMV-seronegative. The genes are TRBV7-2 and TRBJ1-2; D ambiguous. What was sequenced was PBMCs. The CDR3 sequence is CASSFSQSNYGYTF. CDR3 bases: TGTGCCAGCAGCTTTTCCCAGTCTAACTATGGCTACACCTTC.